One sample yielded the 13 T cell receptor beta chains listed below, sequenced in a study of vaccination and CD4 T cells after COVID-19. The Oncomine TCR Beta short-read assay was applied to DNA of cultured CD4+ T cells. Via MiXCR, TCRdb re-called the PCR reads, giving one row per CDR3 protein. The sample lists around 11,000 distinct CDR3 sequences, around 66% occurring once. Treatment meaning: approximately 10-day PBMC culture with coronavirus spike peptide pools or control peptides (ViraFEST assay). Their antigens are not known. Sequenced input: CD4+ T cells from blood, cultured in vitro. Receptors were obtained from a human donor who had recovered from COVID-19.

The chain joins TRBV19 to TRBJ1-2; 7 bases map to TRBD1. The CDR3 covers 14 residues. Trimming removed 1 base from V and 4 bases from J; junction bases left unmatched: 3. Germline loops: CDR1 LNHDA, CDR2 SQIVND (reference sequence). The CDR3 is CASSIGGQLYGYTF. In DNA form, the CDR3 reads TGTGCCAGTAGTATAGGGGGACAGCTCTATGGCTACACCTTC.

In this sample, this clonotype turned up once. The chain joins TRBV20-1 to TRBJ1-2; the match to TRBD1 covers 9 bases. Germline values: CDR1 DFQATT, CDR2 SNEGSKA (reference sequence). The CDR3 totals 15 residues. Unmatched junction bases numbered 8, after V lost 1 base and J lost 5 bases. In nucleotides, the CDR3 is TGCAGTGCTAGAGTAGCGGGACAGGGTCCTTATGGCTACACCTTC. Translation: CSARVAGQGPYGYTF.

The rearrangement joins TRBV7-2 to TRBJ1-1; D remains unclear. Trimming pared 2 bases from V and 8 bases from J, leaving 9 bases between. From germline, CDR1 is SGHTA and CDR2 FQGNSA. The CDR3 consists of 12 residues. CDR3 region: CASSLSAGEAFF. In DNA form, the CDR3 reads TGTGCCAGCAGCTTAAGCGCGGGGGAAGCTTTCTTT.

V is TRBV10-2 and J is TRBJ1-5; a weak D match, TRBD1 (6 bases). The ends were cut back, 3 bases at V and 2 bases at J, with 14 bases in the middle. Germline CDR1 and CDR2: WSHSY and SAAADI. The CDR3 length is 16 residues. As DNA, the CDR3 is TGCGCCAGCAGTGACCTGGGGGCCCTGGGCAATCAGCCCCAGCATTTT. Translating it yields CASSDLGALGNQPQHF.

V and J are TRBV6-1 and TRBJ1-4, with D hard to call. The CDR3 loop spans 15 amino acids. Germline lookup yields CDR1 MNHNS and CDR2 SASEGT. The V gene lost 4 bases and the J gene lost 1 base, with 10 bases spanning the gap. CDR3 sequence: CASSAPRGTNEKLFF. CDR3 sequence (DNA): TGTGCCAGCAGTGCCCCCCGGGGAACTAATGAAAAACTGTTTTTT.

The count of this clonotype is one. The chain recombines TRBV2 with TRBJ2-2, with 10 bases fitting TRBD2. The CDR3 is 15 amino acids. The V segment lost 8 bases and the J segment 6 bases; nucleotides outside the gene matches: 9. In germline, CDR1 is SNHLY, CDR2 FYNNEI. This CDR3 is CASLVSSGSPGELFF. In nucleotides, the CDR3 is TGTGCCAGCCTCGTGTCTAGCGGGAGTCCCGGGGAGCTGTTTTTT.

This clonotype was seen only a few times. The rearrangement links TRBV15 to TRBJ1-2; weak D call: TRBD1 (6 bases). This CDR3 region has 15 residues. V was cut by 0 bases and J by 7 bases, with 15 bases left in between. Germline-derived CDR1 and CDR2 are LNHNV and YYDKDF (reference sequence). The CDR3 spells CATSRDWDTQSGYTF. The CDR3 region has the DNA TGTGCCACCAGCAGAGACTGGGACACCCAAAGTGGCTACACCTTC.

This clonotype was detected only a few times. This sequence joins TRBV6-1 and TRBJ2-7, with D tentatively TRBD2 (5 bases). Per germline, CDR1 MNHNS and CDR2 SASEGT. The CDR3 spans 13 residues. Trimming stripped 9 bases from V and 4 bases from J, with 16 bases between. The CDR3 loop is CASSFAGDYEQYF. The CDR3 DNA is TGTGCCAGTTCCTTCGCGGGCGATTACGAGCAGTACTTC.

This clonotype was found a few times. The CDR3 protein is CASSQGQGLGQYF. CDR3 sequence (DNA): TGTGCCAGCTCACAAGGACAGGGTCTCGGGCAGTACTTC. The chain uses TRBV18 and TRBJ2-7; 8 nucleotides agree with TRBD1. Germline assignment: CDR1 KGHSH and CDR2 LQKENI. The CDR3 extends over 13 amino acids. The junction had 8 bases not matched to a gene; V was cut back by 4 bases and J by 9 bases.

This sequence joins TRBV20-1 and TRBJ1-1, with 8 positions matching TRBD1. V dropped 0 bases and J dropped 5; count of bases not matched to a gene: 11. Germline V gene lookup returns CDR1 DFQATT and CDR2 SNEGSKA (reference sequence). The length of the CDR3 is 16 residues. Here the CDR3 reads CSARDRQGASGTEAFF. The CDR3 DNA follows: TGCAGTGCTAGAGATCGGCAGGGGGCCTCTGGTACTGAAGCTTTCTTT.

The chain is built from TRBV12-3 or TRBV12-4 and TRBJ1-1, with 7 bases matching TRBD1. The V gene end was trimmed by 1 base and the J gene end by 0 bases; junction bases not matched to a gene: 2. This CDR3 spans 15 amino acids. The CDR3 DNA is TGTGCCAGCAGTTTAGGCAGGGGGTTGAACACTGAAGCTTTCTTT. Protein product: CASSLGRGLNTEAFF.

The rearrangement links TRBV6-5 to TRBJ2-2; 7 positions agree with TRBD2. Germline V gene lookup returns CDR1 MNHEY and CDR2 SVGAGI. V dropped 0 bases and J dropped 5; count of bases not matched to a gene: 6. This CDR3 has 16 residues. CDR3 region: CASSYSTGGGTGELFF. The CDR3 DNA is TGTGCCAGCAGTTACTCCACGGGAGGAGGGACCGGGGAGCTGTTTTTT.

As to this clonotype: A read error may explain this, as a much larger clone is one base away. The chain has TRBV5-1 and TRBJ1-2, with D hard to call. CDR1 SGHRS and CDR2 YFSETQ come from the germline V gene. CDR3 size: 13 residues. V was trimmed by 0 bases and J by 9 bases, leaving 12 bases between them. CDR3 amino acids: CASSLGRPDSYTF. The CDR3 DNA reads TGCGCCAGCAGCTTGGGACGTCCTGATAGCTACACCTTC.